These 26 T cell receptor beta chains originate from one sample sequenced in a study of glioma-infiltrating T cells after dendritic cell vaccination. Sequencing was performed with immunoSEQ multiplex PCR; in TCRdb, only in-frame clones are kept and a portion is missing. The repertoire holds under 130,000 clones, with roughly 89% as singletons. Stated time point: after dendritic cell vaccination, including at tumor progression/relapse. Sequenced here: blood, sampled after dendritic cell vaccination. The receptors originated from a human donor with glioblastoma.

The rearrangement uses TRBV5-1 and TRBJ2-7; weak D call: TRBD1 (8 bases). Germline CDR1 SGHRS, CDR2 YFSETQ. CDR3 length: 14 residues. V dropped 4 bases and J dropped 3 bases, with 14 bases sitting between them. This CDR3 reads CASSLTGGVYEQYF. The CDR3 nucleotides read TGCGCCAGCAGCCTCACAGGGGGGGTCTACGAGCAGTACTTC.

This clone occurred once. This chain links TRBV5-1 with TRBJ2-6; D not certain. V was cut by 3 bases and J by 0 bases, with 4 bases left in between. The CDR3 runs 14 residues. The germline V gene has CDR1 SGHRS and CDR2 YFSETQ. CDR3 loop: CASSSNSGANVLTF. CDR3 coding DNA: TGCGCCAGCAGCTCCAACTCTGGGGCCAACGTCCTGACTTTC. The full variable domain, completed using reference TRBV5-1 and TRBJ2-6, is KAGVTQTPRYLIKTRGQQVTLSCSPISGHRSVSWYQQTPGQGLQFLFEYFSETQRNKGNFPGRFSGRQFSNSRSEMNVSTLELGDSALYLCASSSNSGANVLTFGAGSRLTVL.

The chain is built from TRBV25-1 and TRBJ1-3; TRBD1 aligns across 7 bases. With V trimmed by 2 bases and J by 6 bases, 7 bases remained unmatched. The CDR3 covers 15 residues. The germline gives CDR1 MGHDK, CDR2 SYGVNS. The CDR3 DNA reads as TGTGCCAGCAGTGAAGGAGGGGGCGCGGAAAACACCATATATTTT. Translation: CASSEGGGAENTIYF.

V usage is TRBV5-1 and J usage is TRBJ2-7; TRBD2 matches 8 bases. Per the germline V gene, CDR1 is SGHRS and CDR2 is YFSETQ. The CDR3 contains 13 residues. Trimming at V came to 3 bases and at J to 2 bases, leaving 1 base not matched to a gene. In DNA form, the CDR3 reads TGCGCCAGCAGCTCGGGACTAGCCTACGAGCAGTACTTC. Its translation is CASSSGLAYEQYF.

This clone came up once. This chain's CDR3 is CASSGAGTRQETQYF. As DNA, the CDR3 is TGTGCCAGCAGCGGCGCCGGGACTAGACAAGAGACCCAGTACTTC. The rearrangement links TRBV9 to TRBJ2-5; TRBD2 agrees at 8 bases. Unmatched junction bases numbered 6, after V lost 3 bases and J lost 2 bases. The CDR3 has 15 residues. From germline, CDR1 is SGDLS and CDR2 YYNGEE.

CDR3 sequence reads: CSVDLAGGPLGYNEQFF. As DNA, the CDR3 is TGCAGCGTTGATCTAGCGGGAGGGCCTTTGGGGTACAATGAGCAGTTCTTC. This rearrangement joins TRBV29-1 to TRBJ2-1; 12 nucleotides match TRBD2. The trim removed 3 bases at V and 4 bases at J, leaving 10 bases unmatched. Germline V gives CDR1 SQVTM, CDR2 ANQGSEA. The CDR3 is made up of 17 amino acids.

V gene TRBV29-1 combines with J gene TRBJ2-5, with D possibly TRBD1 on 5 matching bases. This CDR3 is built from 12 residues. V was cut by 8 bases and J by 3 bases, with 13 bases left in between. Germline loops: CDR1 SQVTM, CDR2 ANQGSEA. The CDR3 coding sequence is TGCAGCTGTAGCACAGGCGAAGAGACCCAGTACTTC. Its protein is CSCSTGEETQYF.

The chain links TRBV9 to TRBJ1-3; a possible D gene is TRBD1 (5 bases). Trimming removed 8 bases from V and 0 bases from J, with 12 bases in between. The CDR3 runs to 14 residues. Germline CDR1 reads SGDLS; CDR2 reads YYNGEE. The CDR3 loop reads CASTDSHSGNTIYF. The CDR3 DNA reads TGTGCCAGTACCGACAGCCACTCTGGAAACACCATATATTTT. Using reference TRBV9 and TRBJ1-3 for the parts outside the CDR3, the full variable domain is DSGVTQTPKHLITATGQRVTLRCSPRSGDLSVYWYQQSLDQGLQFLIQYYNGEERAKGNILERFSAQQFPDLHSELNLSSLELGDSALYFCASTDSHSGNTIYFGEGSWLTVV.

The CDR3 protein is CASSKDSEGRAFF. The CDR3 bases are TGTGCCAGCTCCAAAGACAGTGAAGGGCGAGCTTTCTTT. The chain couples TRBV18 to TRBJ1-1, with a tentative D call TRBD1 (5 bases). Germline assignment: CDR1 KGHSH and CDR2 LQKENI. V was trimmed by 6 bases and J by 10 bases, leaving 18 bases between them. The CDR3 covers 13 residues.

This clone was found once. The CDR3 DNA follows: TGTGCCAGCAGATCCACAGGGGACTATGGCTACACCTTC. It translates to CASRSTGDYGYTF. The chain is built from TRBV5-4 and TRBJ1-2; 7 bases are shared with TRBD1. Trimming removed 5 bases from V and 3 bases from J; junction bases left unmatched: 4. This CDR3 is 13 amino acids long. CDR1 SGHNT and CDR2 YYREEE come from the germline V gene (reference sequence).

The gene calls are TRBV5-4 and TRBJ2-2; D call uncertain. From germline, CDR1 is SGHNT and CDR2 YYREEE (reference sequence). Trimming took 2 bases from V and 1 from J, leaving 12 bases between them. This CDR3 has 16 residues. The CDR3 sequence is CASSLGGGRNTGELFF. CDR3 DNA: TGTGCCAGCAGCTTAGGTGGTGGGCGGAACACCGGGGAGCTGTTTTTT.

The V gene is TRBV9, the J gene TRBJ2-7; weak D call: TRBD2 (5 bases). Trimming shortened V by 3 bases and J by 5 bases, and 12 bases separated the two germline ends. The CDR3 covers 13 residues. The germline CDR1 and CDR2 sequences are SGDLS and YYNGEE. This CDR3 reads CASSASTRDEQYF. The CDR3 DNA sequence: TGTGCCAGCAGCGCTAGCACTCGGGACGAGCAGTACTTC. The variable domain in full, completed from reference TRBV9 and TRBJ2-7, reads DSGVTQTPKHLITATGQRVTLRCSPRSGDLSVYWYQQSLDQGLQFLIQYYNGEERAKGNILERFSAQQFPDLHSELNLSSLELGDSALYFCASSASTRDEQYFGPGTRLTVT.

This sequence joins TRBV5-1 and TRBJ2-4, with TRBD1 matching over 10 bases. V lost 2 bases and J lost 3; bases outside the gene matches: 11. This CDR3 region has 18 residues. CDR1 and CDR2 (germline): SGHRS, YFSETQ. CDR3 protein: CASSFGEGRTGGKNIQYF. CDR3 in DNA: TGCGCCAGCAGCTTTGGAGAGGGGCGGACAGGGGGCAAAAACATTCAGTACTTC.

J is TRBJ2-5 and V is TRBV6-6, with D unresolved. The J call may be mistaken, given a closer DNA end match to TRBJ2-7. The germline gives CDR1 MNHNY, CDR2 SVGAGI (reference sequence). There are 11 residues in the CDR3. The CDR3 DNA follows: TGTGCCAGCAGTATCCAGGCCGAGCAGTACTTC. It yields the protein CASSIQAEQYF.

In its sample, this clone was seen a few times. This rearrangement joins TRBV27 to TRBJ2-2, with 11 bases matching TRBD2. Losses at the gene ends were 6 bases for V and 3 bases for J; bases not matched to a gene: 3. Germline loops: CDR1 MNHEY, CDR2 SMNVEV (reference sequence). The CDR3 covers 15 residues. The CDR3 DNA reads as TGTGCCAGCAGGCTGGGACTAGCGGACACCGGGGAGCTGTTTTTT. Protein product: CASRLGLADTGELFF.

The V gene is TRBV19, the J gene TRBJ2-5, with D possibly being TRBD2 (5 bases). Germline V lookup: CDR1 LNHDA, CDR2 SQIVND (reference sequence). The CDR3 is 14 residues long. Trimming shortened V by 0 bases and J by 3 bases, and 8 bases separated the two germline ends. The CDR3 DNA follows: TGTGCCAGTAGTATAGACACCGGGGAAGAGACCCAGTACTTC. Translating gives CASSIDTGEETQYF.

J is TRBJ2-3 and V is TRBV9; D gene ambiguous. This CDR3 is 11 amino acids long. Germline V gene data show CDR1 as SGDLS and CDR2 as YYNGEE. V shed 3 bases and J shed 6 bases, with 5 bases lying between them. As DNA, the CDR3 is TGTGCCAGCAGCGGGCGGGATACGCAGTATTTT. Its translation: CASSGRDTQYF. The entire variable domain, with the rest obtained from reference TRBV9 and TRBJ2-3, is as follows: DSGVTQTPKHLITATGQRVTLRCSPRSGDLSVYWYQQSLDQGLQFLIQYYNGEERAKGNILERFSAQQFPDLHSELNLSSLELGDSALYFCASSGRDTQYFGPGTRLTVL.

The chain is built from TRBV7-9 and TRBJ1-1; possibly TRBD1 for D (6 bases). CDR3 length: 14 residues. The V end lost 3 bases, the J end lost 5 bases, and 13 bases lay between the germline ends. Germline CDR1 reads SEHNR; CDR2 reads FQNEAQ (reference sequence). The CDR3 sequence: CASSLPGVRTEAFF. For the CDR3, the DNA is TGTGCCAGCAGCTTGCCAGGGGTTCGGACTGAAGCTTTCTTT.

The chain employs TRBV12-5 and TRBJ2-2; unclear D gene. Germline CDR1 is LGHNT and CDR2 is FRNRAP. The CDR3 consists of 15 residues. The V gene lost 6 bases and the J gene lost 2 bases, with 13 bases spanning the gap. CDR3 nucleotides: TGTGCTAGTGGCCGATCCAGGCCCAACACCGGGGAGCTGTTTTTT. It specifies CASGRSRPNTGELFF.

This rearrangement joins TRBV2 to TRBJ2-2; 12 bases agree with TRBD2. Looked up from germline, CDR1 is SNHLY and CDR2 is FYNNEI. After removal of 7 bases from V and 5 bases from J, the junction contained 8 bases not matched to a gene. The CDR3 length is 16 residues. The CDR3 sequence: CASTGGLAGGTGELFF. The CDR3, as DNA: TGTGCCAGCACCGGGGGGCTAGCGGGAGGGACCGGGGAGCTGTTTTTT.

The chain couples TRBV4-1 to TRBJ1-5; possible D gene TRBD1, 5 bases. The CDR3 covers 18 residues. The V end was cut by 9 bases, the J end by 2 bases, with 26 bases between. From germline, CDR1 is MGHRA and CDR2 YSYEKL. Here the CDR3 DNA reads TGCGCCAGTAGTAGGGGTCTTCTCCGGGTAAGGGGCAATCAGCCCCAGCATTTT. This gives the protein CASSRGLLRVRGNQPQHF.

The chain recombines TRBV7-8 with TRBJ2-1, with 11 nucleotides matching TRBD2. This CDR3 is 16 amino acids long. Germline V lookup: CDR1 SGHVS, CDR2 FQNEAQ. V shed 6 bases and J 1 base; nucleotides not matched to a gene: 5. The chain's CDR3 is CASRGLAVSSYNEQFF. The DNA of the CDR3 is TGTGCCAGCAGGGGACTAGCGGTATCGTCCTACAATGAGCAGTTCTTC.

As concerns this clone: The same CDR3 is also encoded by other DNA sequences in this sample. The chain combines TRBV19 with TRBJ2-2; D remains unclear. CDR1 is LNHDA, CDR2 SQIVND, per germline (reference sequence). Trimming stripped 1 base from V and 3 bases from J, with 6 bases between. CDR3 length: 14 residues. CDR3 nucleotide sequence: TGTGCCAGTAGTATAGCACGAGACACCGGGGAGCTGTTTTTT. Amino acid sequence: CASSIARDTGELFF.

The CDR3 loop reads CASSEREFGNTIYF. The CDR3 DNA reads as TGTGCCAGCAGTGAAAGGGAGTTTGGAAACACCATATATTTT. The chain uses TRBV6-1 and TRBJ1-3, with D unresolved. Germline V CDR1 and CDR2: MNHNS, SASEGT. The CDR3 has 14 amino acids. V was cut by 2 bases and J by 3 bases, with 8 bases left in between.

The chain employs TRBV5-6 and TRBJ2-3; weak D call: TRBD1 (5 bases). The CDR3 runs to 15 residues. Germline-derived CDR1 and CDR2 are SGHDT and YYEEEE. Deletions cut 0 bases from V and 10 bases from J, with 18 bases between. This CDR3 reads CASSLVGTAQGPQYF. The CDR3 coding sequence is TGTGCCAGCAGCTTGGTAGGAACAGCTCAGGGTCCGCAGTATTTT.

The chain links TRBV5-1 to TRBJ2-3; TRBD2 matches at 8 bases. V gave up 1 base and J gave up 2 bases; unmatched junction bases: 9. The CDR3 consists of 17 residues. Per germline, CDR1 SGHRS and CDR2 YFSETQ. The CDR3 DNA follows: TGCGCCAGCAGCTTGTTAACTAGCGGAGAATACACAGATACGCAGTATTTT. Its translation is CASSLLTSGEYTDTQYF.